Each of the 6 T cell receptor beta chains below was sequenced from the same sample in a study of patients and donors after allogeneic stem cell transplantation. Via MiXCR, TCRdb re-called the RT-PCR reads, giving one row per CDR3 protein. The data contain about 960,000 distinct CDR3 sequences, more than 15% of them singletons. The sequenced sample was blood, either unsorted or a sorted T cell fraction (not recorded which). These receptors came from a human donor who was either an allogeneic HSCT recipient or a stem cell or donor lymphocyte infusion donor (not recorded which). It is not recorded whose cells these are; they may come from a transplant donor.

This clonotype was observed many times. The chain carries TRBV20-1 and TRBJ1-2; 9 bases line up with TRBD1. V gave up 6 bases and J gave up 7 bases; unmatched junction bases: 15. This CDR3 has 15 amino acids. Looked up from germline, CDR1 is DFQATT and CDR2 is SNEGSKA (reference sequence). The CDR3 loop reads CSATNRGRARGGYTF. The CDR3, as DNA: TGCAGTGCAACAAACAGGGGGCGGGCACGGGGTGGCTACACCTTC.

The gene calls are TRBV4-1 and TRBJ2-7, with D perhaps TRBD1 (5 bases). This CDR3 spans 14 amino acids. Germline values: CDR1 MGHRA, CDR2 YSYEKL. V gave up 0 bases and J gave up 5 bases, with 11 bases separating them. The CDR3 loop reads CASSQDPGIDEQYF. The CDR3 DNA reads TGCGCCAGCAGCCAAGATCCAGGGATCGACGAGCAGTACTTC.

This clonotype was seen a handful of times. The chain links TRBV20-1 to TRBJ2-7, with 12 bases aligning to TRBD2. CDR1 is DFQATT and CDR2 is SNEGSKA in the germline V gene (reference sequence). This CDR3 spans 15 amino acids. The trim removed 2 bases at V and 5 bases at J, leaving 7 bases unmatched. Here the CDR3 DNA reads TGCAGTGCTAGACCTGGACTAGCGGGGAGTAACGAGCAGTACTTC. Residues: CSARPGLAGSNEQYF.

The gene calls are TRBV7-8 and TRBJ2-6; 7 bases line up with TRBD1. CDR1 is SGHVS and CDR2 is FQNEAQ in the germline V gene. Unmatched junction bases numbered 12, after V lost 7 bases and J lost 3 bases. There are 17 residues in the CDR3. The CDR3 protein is CASTLVRGLGGANVLTF. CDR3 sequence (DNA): TGTGCCAGCACCCTCGTTAGGGGGCTAGGTGGGGCCAACGTCCTGACTTTC.

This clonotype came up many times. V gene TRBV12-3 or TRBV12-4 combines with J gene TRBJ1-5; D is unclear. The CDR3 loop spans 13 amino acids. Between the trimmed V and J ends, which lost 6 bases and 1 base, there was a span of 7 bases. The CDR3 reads CASRSGSNQPQHF. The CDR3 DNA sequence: TGTGCCAGCAGATCGGGGAGCAATCAGCCCCAGCATTTT.

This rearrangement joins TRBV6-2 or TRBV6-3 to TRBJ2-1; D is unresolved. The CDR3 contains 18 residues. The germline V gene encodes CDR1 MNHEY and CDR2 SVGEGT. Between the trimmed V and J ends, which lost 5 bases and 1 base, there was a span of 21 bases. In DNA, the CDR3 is TGTGCCAGCAGTGATAACCTCCCCGGGCCTCGTTCCTACAATGAGCAGTTCTTC. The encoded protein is CASSDNLPGPRSYNEQFF.